Presented here are 23 T cell receptor beta chains from one specimen sequenced in a study of shared clonotypes between healthy human individuals (TCRdb year 2020). The method behind the library was the immunoSEQ multiplex PCR assay. TCRdb re-hosts the immuneACCESS table, in-frame sequences only. Its copies lack some clones; in the studies checked, an unresolved V gene accounts for under half of them, and the cause for the rest is not known. The sample table contains about 1 million clones; only one count was recorded for 60% to 80% of them. The ten largest clones take up around 1.5% of the sample. The sequencing sample was made of memory CD4+ T cells sorted from blood. The sample's cell subset or site label, decoded: CD45RA-negative fraction. These receptors all come from a man aged 18 to 29 in good health.

This clone showed up just a few times. The chain employs TRBV2 and TRBJ2-7; D is undetermined. Germline V gives CDR1 SNHLY, CDR2 FYNNEI. The CDR3 length is 12 residues. Trimming took 10 bases from V and 0 from J, leaving 10 bases between them. This CDR3 is CATTYNSYEQYF. In DNA form, the CDR3 reads TGTGCCACGACATATAACTCCTACGAGCAGTACTTC.

The chain joins TRBV7-2 to TRBJ2-5, with 15 bases that match TRBD2. CDR3 length: 16 amino acids. V shed 5 bases, J shed 7 bases, and the junction held 8 bases outside the gene matches. Germline V CDR1 and CDR2: SGHTA, FQGNSA. The CDR3 DNA follows: TGTGCCAGCAGCCCGACCGGACTAGCGGGAGGGGGGACCCAGTACTTC. It encodes CASSPTGLAGGGTQYF.

This chain joins TRBV7-9 and TRBJ2-7; tentatively, D is TRBD2 (5 bases). The CDR3 extends over 14 amino acids. Trimming left V 5 bases short and J 2 bases short, with 13 bases between. Germline V gives CDR1 SEHNR, CDR2 FQNEAQ (reference sequence). CDR3 residues: CASSPSSGTYEQYF. CDR3 sequence (DNA): TGTGCCAGCAGCCCGAGCAGCGGAACCTACGAGCAGTACTTC. The full variable domain, in which reference TRBV7-9 and TRBJ2-7 provide the parts outside the CDR3, is DTGVSQNPRHKITKRGQNVTFRCDPISEHNRLYWYRQTLGQGPEFLTYFQNEAQLEKSRLLSDRFSAERPKGSFSTLEIQRTEQGDSAMYLCASSPSSGTYEQYFGPGTRLTVT.

This clone was observed a single time. The chain couples TRBV7-2 to TRBJ1-2; TRBD1 matches at 9 bases. Germline CDR1 reads SGHTA; CDR2 reads FQGNSA. The CDR3 is 17 residues long. V shed 0 bases, J shed 8 bases, and the junction held 13 bases outside the gene matches. The CDR3 coding sequence is TGTGCCAGCAGCTTAGCGCCTGGACAGGGGAGGACGATCGGCTACACCTTC. The encoded protein is CASSLAPGQGRTIGYTF.

The rearrangement links TRBV14 to TRBJ2-7; D uncertain. The germline V gene has CDR1 SGHDN and CDR2 FVKESK. V was pared by 2 bases and J by 3 bases, with 5 bases between. This CDR3 has 12 residues. CDR3 in DNA: TGTGCCAGCAGCCAATTCTTCTACGAGCAGTACTTC. Its translation: CASSQFFYEQYF.

Turning to this clone: Distinct nucleotide sequences in the sample also encode this CDR3. V and J are TRBV10-3 and TRBJ1-2; possibly TRBD1 for D (5 bases). The CDR3 is 14 amino acids. CDR1 ENHRY and CDR2 SYGVKD come from the germline V gene. V lost 2 bases and J 1 base, leaving 8 bases between the germline ends. In DNA form, the CDR3 reads TGTGCCATCAGTGAGGGTCAGGGTAACTATGGCTACACCTTC. Translation gives CAISEGQGNYGYTF.

The chain combines TRBV11-2 with TRBJ1-2; 12 bases align to TRBD1. From germline, CDR1 is SGHAT and CDR2 FQNNGV. The CDR3 consists of 16 residues. After removal of 4 bases from V and 4 bases from J, the junction contained 7 bases not matched to a gene. The CDR3 sequence is CASSSGTGGVVYGYTF. The DNA of the CDR3 is TGTGCCAGCAGCTCAGGGACAGGGGGCGTTGTCTATGGCTACACCTTC.

Turning to this clone: Other DNA sequences in the same sample also yield this CDR3. The V gene is TRBV5-1, the J gene TRBJ1-4, with D perhaps TRBD1 (5 bases). The ends were cut back, 4 bases at V and 3 bases at J, with 10 bases in the middle. This CDR3 is 14 amino acids long. The germline gives CDR1 SGHRS, CDR2 YFSETQ. The CDR3 spells CASSLGTANEKLFF. CDR3 nucleotides: TGCGCCAGCAGCCTAGGGACGGCTAATGAAAAACTGTTTTTT.

The chain is built from TRBV30 and TRBJ2-7, with 7 bases aligning to TRBD2. The CDR3 loop spans 12 amino acids. Germline CDR1 reads GTSNPN; CDR2 reads SVGIG (reference sequence). The CDR3 loop reads CGLADNSYEQYF. The CDR3 nucleotides are TGTGGTCTAGCGGACAACTCCTACGAGCAGTACTTC.

The chain couples TRBV28 to TRBJ2-2; no clear D gene. There are 14 residues in the CDR3. Trimming removed 10 bases at V and 6 bases at J, with 18 bases between. The germline gives CDR1 MDHEN, CDR2 SYDVKM. The CDR3 sequence: CATDRQLMAGELFF. The CDR3 nucleotides are TGTGCCACCGACCGGCAGCTGATGGCCGGGGAGCTGTTTTTT.

CDR3: CASSSIGAGMDTEAFF. As DNA, the CDR3 is TGTGCCAGTAGTTCAATCGGGGCAGGGATGGACACTGAAGCTTTCTTT. The chain carries TRBV19 and TRBJ1-1; TRBD1 might be the D (5 bases). Germline CDR1 and CDR2: LNHDA and SQIVND (reference sequence). This CDR3 is 16 amino acids long. The ends were cut back, 5 bases at V and 3 bases at J, with 19 bases in the middle.

This rearrangement joins TRBV6-5 to TRBJ1-2; D perhaps matches TRBD1 (6 bases). The CDR3 sequence is 16 residues long. CDR1 is MNHEY and CDR2 is SVGAGI in the germline V gene. The V end lost 2 bases, the J end lost 5 bases, and 18 bases lay between the germline ends. CDR3 nucleotide sequence: TGTGCCAGCAGTTACCAGGGTTACAGGGAGGGATATGGCTACACCTTC. Amino acid sequence: CASSYQGYREGYGYTF.

V and J are TRBV12-5 and TRBJ1-2, with D perhaps matching TRBD1 (5 bases). CDR1 LGHNT and CDR2 FRNRAP come from the germline V gene. The ends were cut back, 0 bases at V and 3 bases at J, with 17 bases in the middle. The CDR3 has 17 amino acids. The CDR3 region has the DNA TGTGCTAGTGGTTTGGTACTAAGGGGCGGAACGTACTATGGCTACACCTTC. As protein: CASGLVLRGGTYYGYTF.

The V gene is TRBV30, the J gene TRBJ1-1; weak D call: TRBD1 (5 bases). Germline V lookup: CDR1 GTSNPN, CDR2 SVGIG (reference sequence). The CDR3 contains 12 residues. V lost 4 bases and J 4 bases, leaving 10 bases between the germline ends. The DNA of the CDR3 is TGTGCCTGGAACGGGGGATTCACTGAAGCTTTCTTT. Residues: CAWNGGFTEAFF. The full variable domain, completed using reference TRBV30 and TRBJ1-1, is SQTIHQWPATLVQPVGSPLSLECTVEGTSNPNLYWYRQAAGRGLQLLFYSVGIGQISSEVPQNLSASRPQDRQFILSSKKLLLSDSGFYLCAWNGGFTEAFFGQGTRLTVV.

This clone was observed a handful of times. This rearrangement joins TRBV30 to TRBJ1-1, with D tentatively TRBD1 (5 bases). From germline, CDR1 is GTSNPN and CDR2 SVGIG (reference sequence). This CDR3 is 13 amino acids long. V gave up 3 bases and J gave up 1 base, with 9 bases separating them. CDR3 sequence reads: CAWRGLGNTEAFF. The CDR3 DNA reads as TGTGCCTGGAGGGGGCTTGGGAACACTGAAGCTTTCTTT.

Concerning this clone: It is likely a read error: a sequence one base away is far more abundant. The rearrangement uses TRBV5-1 and TRBJ1-2, with 9 nucleotides matching TRBD1. This CDR3 is 14 amino acids long. The germline V gene has CDR1 SGHRS and CDR2 YFSETQ. V was pared by 4 bases and J by 2 bases, with 3 bases of the junction left unmatched. The CDR3, as DNA: TGCGCCAGCAGCACCGGGACAGGGAACTATGGCTACACCTTC. Translation: CASSTGTGNYGYTF.

The chain couples TRBV10-3 to TRBJ2-7; D gene uncertain. Trimming cost V 3 bases and J 0 bases, with 12 bases left between them. The CDR3 spans 15 residues. Germline-derived CDR1 and CDR2 are ENHRY and SYGVKD. CDR3 in DNA: TGTGCCATCAGTGACCAACCGGACCTCTCCTACGAGCAGTACTTC. It codes for CAISDQPDLSYEQYF.

CDR3 region: CASTRGGNTEAFF. In DNA, the CDR3 is TGTGCCAGCACCCGTGGGGGGAACACTGAAGCTTTCTTT. V is TRBV28 and J is TRBJ1-1; a possible D gene is TRBD1 (5 bases). V lost 7 bases and J 1 base, leaving 10 bases between the germline ends. The germline V gene has CDR1 MDHEN and CDR2 SYDVKM. The CDR3 consists of 13 residues.

The gene calls are TRBV9 and TRBJ2-3, with D maybe TRBD2 (7 bases). Germline V CDR1 and CDR2: SGDLS, YYNGEE. The CDR3 consists of 14 residues. The V and J ends lost 0 bases and 4 bases respectively, with 9 bases between them. The CDR3 nucleotides read TGTGCCAGCAGCGTAGGGGGGGGCCCAGATACGCAGTATTTT. This translates into CASSVGGGPDTQYF.

The gene calls are TRBV11-1 and TRBJ2-2; D may match TRBD1 or TRBD2 (5 bases each). V was clipped by 3 bases and J by 7 bases, with 15 bases between them. Germline values: CDR1 SGHAT, CDR2 FQDESV (reference sequence). The length of the CDR3 is 15 residues. The CDR3 nucleotides read TGTGCCAGCAGCTTCGACCGGGGCACGGGCGGGGAGCTGTTTTTT. Translated: CASSFDRGTGGELFF.

The V and J genes are TRBV29-1 and TRBJ2-4; D call uncertain. The CDR3 length is 11 residues. Per the germline V gene, CDR1 is SQVTM and CDR2 is ANQGSEA. V lost 2 bases and J lost 5, with 4 bases in between. CDR3 sequence: CSVERENIQYF. For the CDR3, the DNA is TGCAGCGTTGAAAGGGAAAACATTCAGTACTTC.

On this clone itself: The identical CDR3 is also encoded by other nucleotide sequences in the sample. The chain is built from TRBV6-5 and TRBJ2-3; D remains unclear. Trimming removed 6 bases from V and 0 bases from J, with 7 bases in between. The CDR3 extends over 13 amino acids. The germline CDR1 and CDR2 sequences are MNHEY and SVGAGI. The chain's CDR3 is CASSPLSTDTQYF. Here the CDR3 DNA reads TGTGCCAGCAGCCCCCTTAGCACAGATACGCAGTATTTT.

A word on this clone: Other DNA sequences of this sample code for an identical CDR3. The rearrangement joins TRBV5-1 to TRBJ2-7; D unclear. The CDR3 spans 13 residues. Germline V lookup: CDR1 SGHRS, CDR2 YFSETQ. Trimming removed 0 bases at V and 0 bases at J, with 4 bases between. CDR3 in DNA: TGCGCCAGCAGCTTGGCGCCCTCCTACGAGCAGTACTTC. Its translation is CASSLAPSYEQYF.